This TCR beta chain originates from a study of Graves' ophthalmopathy and Graves' hyperthyroidism. General study results and limits: The majority of expanded thyroid clonotypes above 0.001 frequency also occurred in blood.

Amplification from RNA transcripts yielded the TCR beta CDR3 regions. HTBI-primed RT-PCR formed the first round, and a multiplex PCR formed the second. From the multiplex PCR reads, TCRdb called clonotypes with MiXCR, one entry per CDR3 protein. The table has approximately 380,000 distinct CDR3 sequences, more than 20% seen once; the top ten hold 3%. In this cohort, patients with other autoimmune diseases, uncontrolled infections, pregnancy or lactation were excluded. This clonotype has a count of ten or more. Its antigen is not known. The CDR3 is 11 amino acids. Germline assignment: CDR1 MDHEN and CDR2 SYDVKM. Deletions cut 5 bases from V and 8 bases from J, with 9 bases between.

The chain links TRBV28 to TRBJ1-1; D is unresolved. Sequencing was performed on peripheral blood. The origin of this receptor is a woman aged 18-35 years with stable Graves' hyperthyroidism. The DNA of the CDR3 is TGTGCCAGCAGTCGCGAATTGGAAGCTTTCTTT. Translated, it gives CASSRELEAFF. Based on the CDR3 plus reference TRBV28 and TRBJ1-1, the full variable domain is DVKVTQSSRYLVKRTGEKVFLECVQDMDHENMFWYRQDPGLGLRLIYFSYDVKMKEKGDIPEGYSVSREKKERFSLILESASTNQTSMYLCASSRELEAFFGQGTRLTVV.